This TCR beta chain came from a study of cytomegalovirus exposure and HLA in healthy donors. Across the whole study: Genotyping of 398 donors showed that around 86% belonged to the Caucasian-associated ancestry cluster.

The study ran its PCR with 60 Vbeta and 13 Jbeta primers. Authors' analysis steps: In a later analysis, of around 83 million unique beta chains, about 12 million appeared in at least two donors. TCRdb keeps only in-frame clones here, not all; method: immunoSEQ multiplex PCR. Clone size and V and J calls were adopted from that table, with D and trimming inferred from the DNA. This sample has about 93,000 clones, with approximately 81% found just once. The germline CDR1 and CDR2 sequences are SGHRS and YFSETQ. Trimming at V came to 4 bases and at J to 7 bases, leaving 8 bases not matched to a gene. CDR3 size: 14 residues.

The sequenced material came from PBMCs. This receptor was identified in a woman aged 40 to 49 in good health and CMV-seronegative. V and J are TRBV5-1 and TRBJ2-5; TRBD1 agrees at 9 bases. CDR3 in DNA: TGCGCCAGCAGCCCAGAAGGGACAGGGCGGACCCAGTACTTC. Its protein is CASSPEGTGRTQYF.